The clone carrying this TCR beta chain came up once. These data are taken from a study of blood T cell repertoires in COVID-19. Study in general: Whether acute or convalescent, the COVID-19 samples came from the United States, Italy and Spain. Nucleic acid was either cDNA or gDNA, and it came from T cells, B-cell-depleted T cells, or PBMCs.

CDR3 length: 15 amino acids. The germline V gene has CDR1 MGHRA and CDR2 YSYEKL. V lost 4 bases to trimming and J lost 6 bases; unmatched junction nucleotides: 3. Profiling relied on immunoSEQ multiplex PCR, and the TCRdb table lists in-frame clones only, not all of them. The data show around 81,000 clones, roughly 86% seen once. The sequencing sample was made of peripheral blood. V is TRBV4-1 and J is TRBJ2-2; TRBD2 agrees at 12 bases. The clonotype comes from a man in his 70s with acute or convalescent COVID-19. CDR3 in amino acids: CASSPSSGGAGELFF. DNA of the CDR3: TGCGCCAGCAGCCCCTCTAGCGGGGGGGCCGGGGAGCTGTTTTTT.